This T cell receptor beta chain appears in the sequencing data of a study of T cell responses to AZD1222 COVID-19 vaccine. Study findings and constraints: Vaccine-related CD4 TCRs covered spike, predominating at 160-218 and 743-854. Nearly half of the spike-specific TCRs reportedly recognize variant regions that carry no mutations.

There are 15 residues in the CDR3. CDR1 and CDR2 from the germline V gene are LNHNV and YYDKDF (reference sequence). J was trimmed by 0 bases and V by 6 bases; bases with no gene match: 4. TCRdb's table, derived via immunoSEQ multiplex PCR, lists solely in-frame clones and lacks some. This table has 150,000 to 200,000 clones, 90% to 95% appearing once. For this clone: What it binds is unknown.

The chain carries TRBV15 and TRBJ1-5; 8 nucleotides agree with TRBD1. Sequencing used peripheral blood, obtained on day 0 of AZD1222 vaccination. The TCR originated in an adult in good health. Written as DNA, the CDR3 is TGTGCCACCAGAAGGACAGGGAATAGCAATCAGCCCCAGCATTTT. Translation: CATRRTGNSNQPQHF.